Below are 28 T cell receptor beta chains sequenced from a single sample in a study of blood T cells in healthy people across ages. Next came a second PCR, run for about 6 to 12 cycles, which used a sample-barcoded 5' primer along with a J-beta primer mix. TCRdb itself ran the 5' RACE reads through MiXCR, one entry per CDR3 protein. Among about 1.8 million distinct CDR3 sequences, about 49% were seen once, and the ten largest hold 2.1%. The sequenced material came from blood. These receptors were obtained from a woman between 40 and 55 years old in good health.

This chain uses TRBV6-1 with TRBJ2-3; TRBD2 might be the D (6 bases). The CDR3 runs to 17 residues. V lost 4 bases and J lost 0, with 17 bases in between. Germline CDR1 MNHNS, CDR2 SASEGT. The CDR3 protein is CASSALALSGSTDTQYF. Here the CDR3 DNA reads TGTGCCAGCAGTGCCTTGGCCCTTAGCGGAAGCACAGATACGCAGTATTTT.

To note about this clonotype: The conserved phenylalanine or tryptophan is not found at the CDR3 terminus, so this likely reflects a read error. The chain links TRBV10-3 to TRBJ2-1; no clear D gene. V was cut by 3 bases and J by 0 bases, with 12 bases left in between. This CDR3 has 16 amino acids. Germline V gene lookup returns CDR1 ENHRY and CDR2 SYGVKD. The CDR3 is CAISDPGGLSYNEQFL. CDR3 nucleotide sequence: TGTGCCATCAGTGACCCCGGCGGCCTCTCCTACAATGAGCAGTTCTTA.

This clonotype was found a few times. The genes are TRBV7-2 and TRBJ2-1, with D maybe TRBD1 (5 bases). CDR3 length: 14 residues. Germline loops: CDR1 SGHTA, CDR2 FQGNSA. V was pared by 4 bases and J by 8 bases, with 15 bases between. DNA of the CDR3: TGTGCCAGCAGCTCCCGCACAGGAGTTGATGAGCAGTTCTTC. It is translated as CASSSRTGVDEQFF.

This clonotype has a single count. The J gene is TRBJ1-4, the V gene TRBV25-1, with D maybe TRBD1 (5 bases). Germline CDR1 reads MGHDK; CDR2 reads SYGVNS. V was shortened by 1 base and J by 8 bases, with 11 bases between the two germline ends. This CDR3 region has 14 residues. The CDR3 reads CASSEWGSGEKLFF. DNA of the CDR3: TGTGCCAGCAGTGAATGGGGGTCGGGGGAAAAACTGTTTTTT.

This clonotype was detected a few times. The J gene is TRBJ2-3, the V gene TRBV24-1; a weak D match, TRBD2 (5 bases). The CDR3 runs 14 residues. V was shortened by 5 bases and J by 4 bases, with 12 bases between the two germline ends. Germline loops: CDR1 KGHDR, CDR2 SFDVKD. In DNA, the CDR3 is TGTGCCACCAGTGGAGGGCCGGACGCAGATACGCAGTATTTT. Translating gives CATSGGPDADTQYF.

This sequence joins TRBV11-2 and TRBJ2-3; D possibly corresponds to TRBD2 (6 bases). The CDR3 spans 16 residues. Germline CDR1 SGHAT, CDR2 FQNNGV. Trimming stripped 0 bases from V and 0 bases from J, with 10 bases between. The DNA of the CDR3 is TGTGCCAGCAGCTTAGATGGACTATCTAGCACAGATACGCAGTATTTT. It encodes CASSLDGLSSTDTQYF.

The genes are TRBV5-1 and TRBJ1-1; no firm D call. The V gene's germline CDR1 is SGHRS and CDR2 YFSETQ. V was cut by 4 bases and J by 0 bases, with 10 bases left in between. This CDR3 is built from 14 residues. The CDR3 nucleotides read TGCGCCAGCAGCGACCCGGTAATGAACACTGAAGCTTTCTTT. As protein: CASSDPVMNTEAFF.

This clonotype was counted a few times. The chain links TRBV4-1 to TRBJ2-1; D might be TRBD1 or TRBD2, each matching 5 bases. The V gene lost 8 bases and the J gene lost 10 bases, with 21 bases spanning the gap. The CDR3 extends over 14 amino acids. Germline V gene sequence: CDR1 MGHRA, CDR2 YSYEKL. The CDR3 coding sequence is TGCGCCAGCTGTTTAGACCCGGGGCGTCGCGAGCAGTTCTTC. This gives the protein CASCLDPGRREQFF.

The genes are TRBV28 and TRBJ2-1; D is ambiguous. Near its end, the DNA agrees better with TRBJ2-7, so the J call may be wrong. Germline assignment: CDR1 MDHEN and CDR2 SYDVKM. The CDR3 has 13 amino acids. The CDR3 nucleotides read TGTGCCAGCAGGGAGAGCTCCTACAATGAGCAGTACTTC. This codes for CASRESSYNEQYF.

This clonotype was observed at least ten times. This sequence joins TRBV4-3 and TRBJ2-7; a weak D match, TRBD2 (6 bases). This CDR3 contains 15 residues. Germline CDR1 and CDR2: LGHNA and YSLEER. V was trimmed by 1 base and J by 0 bases, leaving 10 bases between them. CDR3 sequence (DNA): TGCGCCAGCAGCCAAGTTGGGGGGAGCTCCTACGAGCAGTACTTC. Encoded protein: CASSQVGGSSYEQYF.

The rearrangement joins TRBV7-9 to TRBJ2-7, with D perhaps being TRBD1 or TRBD2 (5 bases each). V lost 1 base to trimming and J lost 8 bases, with 9 bases between them. The CDR3 consists of 12 residues. The germline V gene encodes CDR1 SEHNR and CDR2 FQNEAQ (reference sequence). In nucleotides, the CDR3 is TGTGCCAGCAGCTTAGAGGTGGGACAGCAGTACTTC. Translating gives CASSLEVGQQYF.

This sequence joins TRBV4-1 and TRBJ2-1; D may be TRBD2 (5 bases). V was cut by 1 base and J by 4 bases, with 14 bases left in between. CDR1 is MGHRA, CDR2 YSYEKL, per germline. There are 16 residues in the CDR3. CDR3: CASSQVERSQYNEQFF. The CDR3 DNA is TGCGCCAGCAGCCAAGTAGAGCGGAGCCAGTACAATGAGCAGTTCTTC.

The rearrangement uses TRBV4-1 and TRBJ2-5, with a weak D call TRBD2 (5 bases). CDR1 is MGHRA, CDR2 YSYEKL, per germline. Trimming stripped 4 bases from V and 3 bases from J, with 12 bases between. The CDR3 loop spans 14 amino acids. The CDR3 DNA reads as TGCGCCAGCAGCCCCACTAGGGATGAAGAGACCCAGTACTTC. Its protein product is CASSPTRDEETQYF.

V is TRBV5-1 and J is TRBJ2-7; no clear D. Trimming stripped 0 bases from V and 1 base from J, with 8 bases between. The CDR3 contains 14 residues. Looked up from germline, CDR1 is SGHRS and CDR2 is YFSETQ. The CDR3 loop is CASSLGARSYEQYF. DNA for the CDR3: TGCGCCAGCAGCTTGGGGGCGAGGTCCTACGAGCAGTACTTC.

CDR3 coding DNA: TGTGCCAGCAGCCCGGGAAGCGGGGGATCCTACAATGAGCAGTACTTC. Amino acid sequence: CASSPGSGGSYNEQYF. This chain uses TRBV7-2 with TRBJ2-7; the match to TRBD2 covers 8 bases. Germline V gives CDR1 SGHTA, CDR2 FQGNSA. This CDR3 has 16 amino acids. V lost 5 bases, J lost 7 bases, and 16 bases stayed unmatched.

The CDR3 protein is CASSLARGAGDTQYF. DNA of the CDR3: TGTGCCAGCAGCCTCGCGCGGGGGGCAGGAGATACGCAGTATTTT. The V gene is TRBV14, the J gene TRBJ2-3; 8 nucleotides align to TRBD2. The CDR3 is made up of 15 amino acids. J gave up 5 bases and V 4 bases, and 8 bases lay outside the gene matches. CDR1 is SGHDN, CDR2 FVKESK, per germline.

This clonotype was seen a single time. The V and J genes are TRBV6-2 or TRBV6-3 and TRBJ1-5; D possibly corresponds to TRBD1 (6 bases). There are 16 residues in the CDR3. V lost 6 bases, J lost 1 base, and 16 bases lay in between. Germline values: CDR1 MNHEY, CDR2 SVGEGT. CDR3 region: CASSGPGGQSNQPQHF. The CDR3 nucleotides read TGTGCCAGCAGCGGTCCCGGGGGGCAGAGCAATCAGCCCCAGCATTTT.

This clonotype was detected a few times. This chain links TRBV7-9 with TRBJ2-7; 7 nucleotides align to TRBD2. CDR1 and CDR2 from the germline V gene are SEHNR and FQNEAQ (reference sequence). V was pared by 5 bases and J by 5 bases, with 9 bases of the junction left unmatched. The CDR3 has 14 amino acids. CDR3 in DNA: TGTGCCAGCAGCCGTGTCGGGACTAACAACGAGCAGTACTTC. Its translation is CASSRVGTNNEQYF.

This chain connects TRBV20-1 to TRBJ1-1; D unresolved. Germline V lookup: CDR1 DFQATT, CDR2 SNEGSKA (reference sequence). The CDR3 consists of 11 residues. The V end was cut by 3 bases, the J end by 11 bases, with 13 bases between. CDR3 nucleotides: TGCAGTGCTAGTGACTCAGTGACGGCTTTCTTT. Its protein product is CSASDSVTAFF.

This clonotype came up many times. For the CDR3, the DNA is TGTGCCAGCAGCTTATACTGGGACACCTACGAGCAGTACTTC. This sequence encodes CASSLYWDTYEQYF. The gene calls are TRBV7-2 and TRBJ2-7, with D perhaps matching TRBD1 (6 bases). This CDR3 has 14 residues. V was shortened by 2 bases and J by 2 bases, with 10 bases between the two germline ends. Germline CDR1 reads SGHTA; CDR2 reads FQGNSA.

The gene calls are TRBV25-1 and TRBJ1-2, with D uncertain. Trimming took off 8 bases at V and 2 bases at J, with 9 bases between the two ends. The V gene's germline CDR1 is MGHDK and CDR2 SYGVNS. This CDR3 comprises 12 residues. The CDR3 region has the DNA TGTGCCAGCCGGAAGTTGAACTATGGCTACACCTTC. Translation: CASRKLNYGYTF.

This chain joins TRBV7-2 and TRBJ2-7; D tentatively reads TRBD1 or TRBD2 (5 bases each). Germline CDR1 reads SGHTA; CDR2 reads FQGNSA. The ends were cut back, 3 bases at V and 1 base at J, with 16 bases in the middle. The CDR3 has 16 amino acids. This CDR3 is CASSFGGRAVSYEQYF. The CDR3 DNA follows: TGTGCCAGCAGCTTTGGGGGACGAGCGGTGTCCTACGAGCAGTACTTC.

This clonotype appeared a few times. The chain is built from TRBV6-6 and TRBJ2-7; 9 bases agree with TRBD2. V was pared by 4 bases and J by 2 bases, with 6 bases of the junction left unmatched. Germline V gene sequence: CDR1 MNHNY, CDR2 SVGAGI (reference sequence). The CDR3 extends over 15 amino acids. For the CDR3, the DNA is TGTGCCAGCAGTTCGACGGAGCGGGGGGCCTACGAGCAGTACTTC. Amino acids: CASSSTERGAYEQYF.

The rearrangement links TRBV4-2 to TRBJ2-3, with TRBD2 matching over 8 bases. This CDR3 contains 13 residues. V shed 11 bases, J shed 0 bases, and the junction held 4 bases outside the gene matches. From germline, CDR1 is LGHNA and CDR2 YNFKEQ. Written as DNA, the CDR3 is TGTGCCGCGGGGGGTCCTAGCACAGATACGCAGTATTTT. Translated, it gives CAAGGPSTDTQYF.

There are a few counts of this clonotype. One end of the junction does not line up with germline, which may come from a read error. This chain connects TRBV7-7 to TRBJ2-5; no clear D gene. The CDR3 sequence is 17 residues long. Germline CDR1 and CDR2: SSHAT and FNYEAQ (reference sequence). CDR3 amino acids: CASSLVKGPGCRETQYF. In DNA, the CDR3 is TGTGCTAGCAGCTTAGTGAAGGGCCCTGGATGCCGAGAGACCCAGTACTTC.

The chain couples TRBV20-1 to TRBJ2-4; TRBD1 or TRBD2 may be the D gene (5 bases each). The better agreement between TRBJ2-7 and the DNA end casts doubt on the J call. Germline V gives CDR1 DFQATT, CDR2 SNEGSKA (reference sequence). The length of the CDR3 is 14 residues. Here the CDR3 reads CSAAGTGTTYEQYF. CDR3 nucleotide sequence: TGCAGTGCAGCCGGAACCGGGACGACCTACGAGCAGTACTTC.

The CDR3 loop is CASSSSQASRNSPLHF. The CDR3 DNA is TGTGCCAGCAGCTCATCACAGGCCTCGAGGAATTCACCCCTCCACTTT. This sequence joins TRBV7-9 and TRBJ1-6; maybe TRBD1 (5 bases). The V gene lost 4 bases and the J gene lost 7 bases, with 17 bases spanning the gap. The CDR3 length is 16 residues. In germline, CDR1 is SEHNR, CDR2 FQNEAQ (reference sequence).

There are a few counts of this clonotype. The chain uses TRBV25-1 and TRBJ1-2; D remains unclear. V lost 1 base, J lost 7 bases, and 4 bases lay in between. The V gene's germline CDR1 is MGHDK and CDR2 SYGVNS. This CDR3 is 11 amino acids long. The CDR3 reads CASSELGGYTF. The CDR3 nucleotides read TGTGCCAGCAGTGAATTAGGTGGCTACACCTTC.